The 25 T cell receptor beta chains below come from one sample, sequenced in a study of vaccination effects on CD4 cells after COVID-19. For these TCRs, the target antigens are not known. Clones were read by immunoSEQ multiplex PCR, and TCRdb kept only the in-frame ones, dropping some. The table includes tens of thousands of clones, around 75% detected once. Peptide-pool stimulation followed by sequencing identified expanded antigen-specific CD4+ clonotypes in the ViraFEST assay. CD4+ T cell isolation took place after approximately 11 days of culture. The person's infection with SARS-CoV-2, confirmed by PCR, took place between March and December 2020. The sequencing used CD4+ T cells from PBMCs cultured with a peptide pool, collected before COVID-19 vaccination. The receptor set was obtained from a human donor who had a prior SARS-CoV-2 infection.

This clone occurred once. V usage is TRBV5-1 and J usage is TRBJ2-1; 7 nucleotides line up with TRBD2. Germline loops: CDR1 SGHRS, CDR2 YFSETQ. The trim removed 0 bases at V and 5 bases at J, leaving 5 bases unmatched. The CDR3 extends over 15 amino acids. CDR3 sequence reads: CASSLGAGVNNEQFF. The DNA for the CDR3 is TGCGCCAGCAGCTTGGGGGCGGGGGTCAACAATGAGCAGTTCTTC.

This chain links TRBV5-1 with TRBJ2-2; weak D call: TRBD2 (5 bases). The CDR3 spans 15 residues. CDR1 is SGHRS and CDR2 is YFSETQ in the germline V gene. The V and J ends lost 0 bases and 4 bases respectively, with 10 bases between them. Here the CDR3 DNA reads TGCGCCAGCAGCTTGGGCAGTGCGGGCACCGGGGAGCTGTTTTTT. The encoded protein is CASSLGSAGTGELFF.

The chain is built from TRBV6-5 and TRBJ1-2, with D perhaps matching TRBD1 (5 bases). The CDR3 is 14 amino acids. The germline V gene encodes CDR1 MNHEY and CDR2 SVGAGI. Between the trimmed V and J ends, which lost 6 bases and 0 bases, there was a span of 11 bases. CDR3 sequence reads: CASSATVANYGYTF. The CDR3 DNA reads TGTGCCAGCAGCGCGACAGTAGCTAACTATGGCTACACCTTC.

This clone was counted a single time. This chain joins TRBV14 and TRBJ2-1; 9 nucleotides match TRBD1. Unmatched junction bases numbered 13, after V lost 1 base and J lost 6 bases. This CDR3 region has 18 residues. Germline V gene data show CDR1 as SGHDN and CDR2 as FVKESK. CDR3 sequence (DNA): TGTGCCAGCAGCCAAGTACCCCGCCGGGACAGGGAACGCAATGAGCAGTTCTTC. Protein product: CASSQVPRRDRERNEQFF.

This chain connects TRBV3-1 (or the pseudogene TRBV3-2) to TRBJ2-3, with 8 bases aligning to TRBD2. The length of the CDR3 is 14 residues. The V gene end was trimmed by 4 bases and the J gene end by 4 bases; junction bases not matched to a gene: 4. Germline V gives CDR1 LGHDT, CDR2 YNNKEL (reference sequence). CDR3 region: CASSRTSGPDTQYF. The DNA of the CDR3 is TGTGCCAGCAGCCGTACTAGCGGCCCAGATACGCAGTATTTT.

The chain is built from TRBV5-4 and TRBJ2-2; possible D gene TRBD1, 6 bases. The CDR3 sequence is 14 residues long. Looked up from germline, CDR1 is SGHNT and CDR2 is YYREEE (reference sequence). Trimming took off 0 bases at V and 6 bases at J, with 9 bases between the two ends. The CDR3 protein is CASSLDQGPGELFF. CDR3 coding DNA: TGTGCCAGCAGCTTGGATCAGGGGCCCGGGGAGCTGTTTTTT.

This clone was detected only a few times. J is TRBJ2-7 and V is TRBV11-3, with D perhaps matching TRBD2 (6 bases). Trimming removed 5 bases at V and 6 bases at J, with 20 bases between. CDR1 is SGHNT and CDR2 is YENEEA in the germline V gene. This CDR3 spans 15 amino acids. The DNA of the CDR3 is TGTGCCAGCAGCCCAGGGCTGGCTAGCGCGTTCGAGCAGTACTTC. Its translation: CASSPGLASAFEQYF.

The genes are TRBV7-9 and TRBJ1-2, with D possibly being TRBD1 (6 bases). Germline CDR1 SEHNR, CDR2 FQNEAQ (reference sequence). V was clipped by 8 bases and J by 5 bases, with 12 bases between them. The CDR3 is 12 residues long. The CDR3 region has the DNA TGTGCCAGCTACAGGGCTTTATATGGCTACACCTTC. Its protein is CASYRALYGYTF.

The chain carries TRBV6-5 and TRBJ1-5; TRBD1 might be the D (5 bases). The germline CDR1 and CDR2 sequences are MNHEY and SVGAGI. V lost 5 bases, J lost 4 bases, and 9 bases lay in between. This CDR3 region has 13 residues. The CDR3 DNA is TGTGCCAGCAGTCGCAGGGTAAATCAGCCCCAGCATTTT. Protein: CASSRRVNQPQHF.

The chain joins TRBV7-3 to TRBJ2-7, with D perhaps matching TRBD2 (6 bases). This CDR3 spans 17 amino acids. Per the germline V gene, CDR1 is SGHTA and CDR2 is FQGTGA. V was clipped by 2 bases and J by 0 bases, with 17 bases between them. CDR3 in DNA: TGTGCCAGCAGCTTATCTGGCGGGGCCAAAAACTCCTACGAGCAGTACTTC. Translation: CASSLSGGAKNSYEQYF.

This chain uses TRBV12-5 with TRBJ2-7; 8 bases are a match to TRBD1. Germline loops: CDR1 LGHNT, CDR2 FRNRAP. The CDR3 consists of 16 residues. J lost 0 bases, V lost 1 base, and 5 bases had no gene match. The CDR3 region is CASGLDRTGYSYEQYF. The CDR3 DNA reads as TGTGCTAGTGGTTTGGACCGGACAGGGTACTCCTACGAGCAGTACTTC.

DNA of the CDR3: TGTGCCAGCTCACAATCATTACCGGGACAGGGAGGATCGGAGCAGTACTTC. This translates into CASSQSLPGQGGSEQYF. V and J are TRBV18 and TRBJ2-7; 9 nucleotides agree with TRBD1. In germline, CDR1 is KGHSH, CDR2 LQKENI. V gave up 4 bases and J gave up 7 bases; unmatched junction bases: 17. The CDR3 extends over 17 amino acids.

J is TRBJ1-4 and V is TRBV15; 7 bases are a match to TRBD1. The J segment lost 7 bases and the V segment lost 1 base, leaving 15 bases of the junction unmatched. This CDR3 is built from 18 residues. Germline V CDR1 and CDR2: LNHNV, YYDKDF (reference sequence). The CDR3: CATSRAMPRNRGGEKLFF. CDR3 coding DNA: TGTGCCACCAGCAGAGCCATGCCACGAAACAGGGGAGGTGAAAAACTGTTTTTT. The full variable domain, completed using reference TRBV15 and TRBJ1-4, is DAMVIQNPRYQVTQFGKPVTLSCSQTLNHNVMYWYQQKSSQAPKLLFHYYDKDFNNEADTPDNFQSRRPNTSFCFLDIRSPGLGDTAMYLCATSRAMPRNRGGEKLFFGSGTQLSVL.

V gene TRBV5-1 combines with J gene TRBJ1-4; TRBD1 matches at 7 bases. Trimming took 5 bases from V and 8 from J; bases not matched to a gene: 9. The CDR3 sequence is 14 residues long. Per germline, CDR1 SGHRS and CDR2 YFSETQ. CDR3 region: CASRPGGLGEKLFF. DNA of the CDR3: TGCGCCAGCAGGCCAGGGGGGCTTGGGGAAAAACTGTTTTTT.

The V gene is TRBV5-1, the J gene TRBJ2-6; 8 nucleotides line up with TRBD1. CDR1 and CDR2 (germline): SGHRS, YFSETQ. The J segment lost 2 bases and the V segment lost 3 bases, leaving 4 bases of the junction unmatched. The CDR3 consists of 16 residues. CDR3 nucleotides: TGCGCCAGCAGCTCTACAGGGGGAGCTGGGGCCAACGTCCTGACTTTC. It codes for CASSSTGGAGANVLTF.

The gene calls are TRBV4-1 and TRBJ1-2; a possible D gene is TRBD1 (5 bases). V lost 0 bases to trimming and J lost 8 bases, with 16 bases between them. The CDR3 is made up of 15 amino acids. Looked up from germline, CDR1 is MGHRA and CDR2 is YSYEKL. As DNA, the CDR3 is TGCGCCAGCAGCCAAGAACGCCAGGGAGTAGGGGGCTACACCTTC. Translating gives CASSQERQGVGGYTF.

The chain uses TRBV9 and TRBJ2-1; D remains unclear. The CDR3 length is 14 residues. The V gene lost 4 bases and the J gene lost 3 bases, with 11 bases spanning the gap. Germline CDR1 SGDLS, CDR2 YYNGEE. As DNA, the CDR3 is TGTGCCAGCAGCACTCGGGCCAGCTACAATGAGCAGTTCTTC. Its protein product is CASSTRASYNEQFF. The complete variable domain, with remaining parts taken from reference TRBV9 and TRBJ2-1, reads DSGVTQTPKHLITATGQRVTLRCSPRSGDLSVYWYQQSLDQGLQFLIQYYNGEERAKGNILERFSAQQFPDLHSELNLSSLELGDSALYFCASSTRASYNEQFFGPGTRLTVL.

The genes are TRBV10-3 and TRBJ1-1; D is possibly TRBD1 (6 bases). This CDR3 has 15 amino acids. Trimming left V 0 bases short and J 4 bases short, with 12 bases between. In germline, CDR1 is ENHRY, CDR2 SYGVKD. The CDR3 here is CAISESRGARTEAFF. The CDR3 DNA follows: TGTGCCATCAGTGAGTCTCGGGGGGCGCGCACTGAAGCTTTCTTT.

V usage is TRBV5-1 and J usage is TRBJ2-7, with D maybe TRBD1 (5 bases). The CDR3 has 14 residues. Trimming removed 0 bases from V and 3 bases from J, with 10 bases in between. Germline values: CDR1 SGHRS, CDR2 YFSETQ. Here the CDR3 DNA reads TGCGCCAGCAGCTTGGCCCGACAGCACTACGAGCAGTACTTC. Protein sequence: CASSLARQHYEQYF. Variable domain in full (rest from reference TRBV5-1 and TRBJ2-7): KAGVTQTPRYLIKTRGQQVTLSCSPISGHRSVSWYQQTPGQGLQFLFEYFSETQRNKGNFPGRFSGRQFSNSRSEMNVSTLELGDSALYLCASSLARQHYEQYFGPGTRLTVT.

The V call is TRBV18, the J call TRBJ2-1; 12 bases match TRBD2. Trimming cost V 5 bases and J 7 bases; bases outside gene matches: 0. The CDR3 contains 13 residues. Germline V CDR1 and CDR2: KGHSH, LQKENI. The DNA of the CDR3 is TGTGCCAGCTCAGGGACTAGCGGGAATGAGCAGTTCTTC. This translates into CASSGTSGNEQFF.

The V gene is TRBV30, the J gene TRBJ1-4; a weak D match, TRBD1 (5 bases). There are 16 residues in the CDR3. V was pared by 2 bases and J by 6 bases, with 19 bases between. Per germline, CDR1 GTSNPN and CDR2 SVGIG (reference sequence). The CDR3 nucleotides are TGTGCCTGGAGTAAGGTGATGGGGACGTTTTATGAAAAACTGTTTTTT. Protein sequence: CAWSKVMGTFYEKLFF.

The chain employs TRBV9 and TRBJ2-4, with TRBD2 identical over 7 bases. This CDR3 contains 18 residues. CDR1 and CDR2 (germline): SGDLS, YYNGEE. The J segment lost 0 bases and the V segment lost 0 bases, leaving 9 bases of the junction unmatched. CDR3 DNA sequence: TGTGCCAGCAGCGTAGCGGGACTACCCCATCTAGCCAAAAACATTCAGTACTTC. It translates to CASSVAGLPHLAKNIQYF.

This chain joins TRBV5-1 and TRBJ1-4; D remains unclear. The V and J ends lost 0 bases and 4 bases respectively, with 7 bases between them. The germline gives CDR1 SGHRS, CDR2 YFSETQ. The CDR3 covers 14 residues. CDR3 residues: CASSLGGGNEKLFF. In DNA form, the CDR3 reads TGCGCCAGCAGCTTGGGGGGTGGTAATGAAAAACTGTTTTTT.

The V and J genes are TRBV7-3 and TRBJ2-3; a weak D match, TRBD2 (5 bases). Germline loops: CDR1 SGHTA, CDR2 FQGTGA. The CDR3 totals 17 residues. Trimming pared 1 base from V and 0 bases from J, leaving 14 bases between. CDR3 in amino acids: CASSLSPSSGSTDTQYF. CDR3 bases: TGTGCCAGCAGCTTAAGTCCCTCAAGCGGTAGCACAGATACGCAGTATTTT.

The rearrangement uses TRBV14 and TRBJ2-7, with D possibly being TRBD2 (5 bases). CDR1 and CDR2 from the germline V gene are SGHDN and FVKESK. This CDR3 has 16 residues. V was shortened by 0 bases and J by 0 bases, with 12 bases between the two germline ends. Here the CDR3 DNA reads TGTGCCAGCAGCCAAGACGGAGGTCCCAGCTCCTACGAGCAGTACTTC. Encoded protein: CASSQDGGPSSYEQYF.